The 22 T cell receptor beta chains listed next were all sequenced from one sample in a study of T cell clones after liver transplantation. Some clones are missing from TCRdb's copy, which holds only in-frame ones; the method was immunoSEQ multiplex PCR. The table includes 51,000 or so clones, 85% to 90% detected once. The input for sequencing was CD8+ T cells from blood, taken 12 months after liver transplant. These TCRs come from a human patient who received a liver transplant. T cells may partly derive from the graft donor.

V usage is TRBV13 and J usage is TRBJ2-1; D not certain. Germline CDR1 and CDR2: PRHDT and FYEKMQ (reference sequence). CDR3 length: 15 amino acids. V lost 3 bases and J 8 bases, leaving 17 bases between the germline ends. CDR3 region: CASSFRTGLFDEQFF. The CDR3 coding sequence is TGTGCCAGCAGCTTCCGAACGGGTCTTTTTGATGAGCAGTTCTTC.

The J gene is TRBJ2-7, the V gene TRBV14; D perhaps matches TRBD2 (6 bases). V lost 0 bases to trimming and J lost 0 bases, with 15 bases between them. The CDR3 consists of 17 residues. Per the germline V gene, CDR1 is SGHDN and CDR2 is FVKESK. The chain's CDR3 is CASSQDGIRGISYEQYF. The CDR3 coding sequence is TGTGCCAGCAGCCAAGATGGGATCCGCGGGATCTCCTACGAGCAGTACTTC.

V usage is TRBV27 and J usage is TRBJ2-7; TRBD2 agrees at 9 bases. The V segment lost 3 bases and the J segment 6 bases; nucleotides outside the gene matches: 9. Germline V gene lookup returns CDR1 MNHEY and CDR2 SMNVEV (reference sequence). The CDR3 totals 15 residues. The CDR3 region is CASSLTAGGSGEQYF. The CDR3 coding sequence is TGTGCCAGCAGTTTGACAGCGGGAGGCTCGGGCGAGCAGTACTTC.

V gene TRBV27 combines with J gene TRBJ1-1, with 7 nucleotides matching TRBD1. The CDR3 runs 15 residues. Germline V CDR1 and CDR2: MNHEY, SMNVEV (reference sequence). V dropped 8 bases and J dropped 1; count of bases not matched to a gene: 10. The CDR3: CASLGGGLRNTEAFF. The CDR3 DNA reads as TGTGCCAGCCTCGGAGGGGGCTTACGGAACACTGAAGCTTTCTTT.

The CDR3 reads CASSSTGQENYEQYF. CDR3 bases: TGTGCCAGCAGCTCCACGGGACAGGAGAACTACGAGCAGTACTTC. This sequence joins TRBV5-5 and TRBJ2-7; the match to TRBD1 covers 8 bases. Germline V lookup: CDR1 SGHKS, CDR2 YYEKEE (reference sequence). V lost 3 bases and J lost 3; bases outside the gene matches: 8. The CDR3 spans 15 residues.

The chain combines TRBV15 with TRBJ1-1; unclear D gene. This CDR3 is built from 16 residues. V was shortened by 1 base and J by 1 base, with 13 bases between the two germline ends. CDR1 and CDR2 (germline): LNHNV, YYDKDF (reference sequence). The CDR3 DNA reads TGTGCCACCAGCAGAGGTCGGGCCTCGGGGAACACTGAAGCTTTCTTT. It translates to CATSRGRASGNTEAFF.

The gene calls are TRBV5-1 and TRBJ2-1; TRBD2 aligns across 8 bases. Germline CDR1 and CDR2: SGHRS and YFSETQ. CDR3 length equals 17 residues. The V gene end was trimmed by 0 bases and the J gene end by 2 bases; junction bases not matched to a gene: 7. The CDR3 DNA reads TGCGCCAGCAGCTTGGAAAATGTGCGGGGGGCCTACAATGAGCAGTTCTTC. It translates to CASSLENVRGAYNEQFF.

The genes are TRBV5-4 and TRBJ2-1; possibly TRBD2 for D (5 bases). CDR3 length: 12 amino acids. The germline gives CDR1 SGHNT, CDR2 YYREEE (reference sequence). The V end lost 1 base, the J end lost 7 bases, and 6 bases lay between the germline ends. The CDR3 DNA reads TGTGCCAGCAGCTTGACGGGGAATGAGCAGTTCTTC. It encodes CASSLTGNEQFF.

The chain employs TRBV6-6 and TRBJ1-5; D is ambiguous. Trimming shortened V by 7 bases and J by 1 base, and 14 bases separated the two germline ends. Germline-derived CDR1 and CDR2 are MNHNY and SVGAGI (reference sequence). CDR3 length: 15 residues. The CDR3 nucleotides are TGTGCCAGCAAGGTACTTCTTGGGAGCAATCAGCCCCAGCATTTT. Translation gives CASKVLLGSNQPQHF.

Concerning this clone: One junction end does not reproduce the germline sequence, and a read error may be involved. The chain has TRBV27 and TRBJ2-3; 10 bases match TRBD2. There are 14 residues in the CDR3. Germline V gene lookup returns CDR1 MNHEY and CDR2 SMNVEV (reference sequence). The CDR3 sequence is CASSLELRLAGRLF. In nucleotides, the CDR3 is TGTGCCAGCAGTCTTGAACTCAGACTAGCGGGTAGACTTTTT.

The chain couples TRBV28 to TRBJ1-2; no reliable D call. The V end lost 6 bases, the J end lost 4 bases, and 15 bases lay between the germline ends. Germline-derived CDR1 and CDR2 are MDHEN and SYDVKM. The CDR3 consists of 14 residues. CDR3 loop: CASSLMTVTYGYTF. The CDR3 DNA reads TGTGCCAGCAGCCTAATGACGGTTACCTATGGCTACACCTTC.

The CDR3, as DNA: TGTGCCAGCAGCCTCGGACTGCTTGGCCTTAACTATGGCTACACCTTC. As protein: CASSLGLLGLNYGYTF. V gene TRBV9 combines with J gene TRBJ1-2; no firm D call. The length of the CDR3 is 16 residues. Germline-derived CDR1 and CDR2 are SGDLS and YYNGEE. The V end was cut by 4 bases, the J end by 1 base, with 17 bases between.

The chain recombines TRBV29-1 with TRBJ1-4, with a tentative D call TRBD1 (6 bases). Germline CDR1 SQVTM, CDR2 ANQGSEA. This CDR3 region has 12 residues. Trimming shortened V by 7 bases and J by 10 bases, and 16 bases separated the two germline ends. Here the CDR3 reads CSAYREEGKLFF. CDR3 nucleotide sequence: TGCAGCGCTTACAGGGAGGAAGGAAAACTGTTTTTT.

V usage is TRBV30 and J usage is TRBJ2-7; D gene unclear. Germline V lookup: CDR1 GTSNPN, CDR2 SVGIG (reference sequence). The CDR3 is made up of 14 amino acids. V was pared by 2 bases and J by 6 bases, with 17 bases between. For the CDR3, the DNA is TGTGCCTGGAGTAACTACCCCCGAGGATCCGAGCAGTACTTC. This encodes CAWSNYPRGSEQYF.

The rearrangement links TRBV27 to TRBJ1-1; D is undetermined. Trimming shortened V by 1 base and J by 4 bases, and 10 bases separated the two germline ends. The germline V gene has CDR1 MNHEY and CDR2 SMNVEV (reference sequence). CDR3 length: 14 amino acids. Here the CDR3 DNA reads TGTGCCAGCAGTTTATGGTCGGGTGGCACTGAAGCTTTCTTT. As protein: CASSLWSGGTEAFF.

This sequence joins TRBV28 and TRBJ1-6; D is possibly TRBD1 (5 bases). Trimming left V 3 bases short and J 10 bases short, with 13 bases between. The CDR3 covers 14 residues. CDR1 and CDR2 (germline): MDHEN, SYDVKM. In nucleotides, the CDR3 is TGTGCCAGCAGTTTTGCAGGGCTGAGGTCACCCCTCCACTTT. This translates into CASSFAGLRSPLHF.

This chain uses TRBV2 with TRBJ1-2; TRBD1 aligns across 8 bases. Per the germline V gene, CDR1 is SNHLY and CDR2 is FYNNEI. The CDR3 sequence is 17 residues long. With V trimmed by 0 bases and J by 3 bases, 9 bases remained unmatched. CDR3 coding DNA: TGTGCCAGCAGTGAAGCTAGGGGAAGGGACAGGCACTATGGCTACACCTTC. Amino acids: CASSEARGRDRHYGYTF.

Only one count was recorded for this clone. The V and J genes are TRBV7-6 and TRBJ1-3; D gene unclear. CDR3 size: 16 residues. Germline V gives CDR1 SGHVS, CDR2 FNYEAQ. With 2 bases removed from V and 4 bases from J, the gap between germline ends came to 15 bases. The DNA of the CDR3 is TGTGCCAGCAGCTTATACCCGCCCCGGCGGGGAAACACCATATATTTT. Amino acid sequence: CASSLYPPRRGNTIYF.

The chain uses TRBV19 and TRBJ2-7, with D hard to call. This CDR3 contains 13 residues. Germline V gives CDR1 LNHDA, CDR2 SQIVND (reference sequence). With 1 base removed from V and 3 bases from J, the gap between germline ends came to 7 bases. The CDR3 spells CASSIGAGYEQYF. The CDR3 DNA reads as TGTGCCAGTAGTATAGGGGCAGGCTACGAGCAGTACTTC.

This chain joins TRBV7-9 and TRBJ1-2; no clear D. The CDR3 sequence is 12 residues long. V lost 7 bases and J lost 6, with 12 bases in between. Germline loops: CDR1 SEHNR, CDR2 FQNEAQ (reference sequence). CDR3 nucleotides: TGTGCCAGCAACGACATTCGGCATGGCTACACCTTC. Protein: CASNDIRHGYTF. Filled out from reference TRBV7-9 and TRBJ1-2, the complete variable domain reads DTGVSQNPRHKITKRGQNVTFRCDPISEHNRLYWYRQTLGQGPEFLTYFQNEAQLEKSRLLSDRFSAERPKGSFSTLEIQRTEQGDSAMYLCASNDIRHGYTFGSGTRLTVV.

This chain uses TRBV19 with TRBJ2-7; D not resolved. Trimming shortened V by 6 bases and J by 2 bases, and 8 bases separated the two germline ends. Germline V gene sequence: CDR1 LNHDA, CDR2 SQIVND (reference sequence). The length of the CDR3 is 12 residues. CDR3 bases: TGTGCCAGTAGCGACGAAACCTACGAGCAGTACTTC. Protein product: CASSDETYEQYF.

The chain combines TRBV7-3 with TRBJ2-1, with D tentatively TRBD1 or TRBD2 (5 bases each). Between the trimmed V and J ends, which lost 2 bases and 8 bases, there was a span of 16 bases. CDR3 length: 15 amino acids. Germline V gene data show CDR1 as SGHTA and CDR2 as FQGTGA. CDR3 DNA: TGTGCCAGCAGCTTAGTCGACGGGACCTTTGATGAGCAGTTCTTC. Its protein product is CASSLVDGTFDEQFF.